This T cell receptor (beta chain) was recovered during a study of post-analysis software for immune sequencing data. Included in the TCR beta cDNA libraries were unique molecular identifiers. TCRdb re-analysed the PCR reads in MiXCR, keeping a single row per CDR3 protein. Among over 700,000 distinct CDR3 sequences listed, approximately 30% were seen once. Findings and limits, study-wide: A handful of TRBV segments occurring more often in patients than controls included TRBV5-6, TRBV5-1 and TRBV20-1.

The germline V gene encodes CDR1 MNHEY and CDR2 SVGAGI. The CDR3 spans 15 residues. V was clipped by 10 bases and J by 0 bases, with 19 bases between them. To note about this clonotype: Its cognate antigen is unknown.

The V and J genes are TRBV6-5 and TRBJ2-7; maybe TRBD1 (6 bases). Sequenced material: blood. The TCR originated in a girl between 5 and 17 years old with multiple sclerosis. In DNA, the CDR3 is TGTGCCAACAAAACGGGACACTCCAGCTCCTACGAGCAGTACTTC. This sequence encodes CANKTGHSSSYEQYF.